One and the same sample provided the 15 T cell receptor beta chains below, sequenced in a study of blood T cell repertoires in COVID-19. Generated by immunoSEQ multiplex PCR, the TCRdb table keeps only in-frame clones and is missing some. The table includes around 58,000 clones, 88% detected once. Material: PBMCs or T cells enriched from blood (not recorded which). These receptors were taken from a woman between 40 and 50 years old who had recovered from COVID-19.

The V call is TRBV19, the J call TRBJ2-5; D possibly corresponds to TRBD1 (6 bases). The CDR3 totals 14 residues. V dropped 0 bases and J dropped 5 bases, with 10 bases sitting between them. The germline V gene encodes CDR1 LNHDA and CDR2 SQIVND (reference sequence). CDR3 sequence: CASSIDRGRETQYF. As DNA, the CDR3 is TGTGCCAGTAGTATAGACAGGGGTCGGGAGACCCAGTACTTC.

This chain joins TRBV10-3 and TRBJ2-7; possibly TRBD1 for D (5 bases). In germline, CDR1 is ENHRY, CDR2 SYGVKD. V lost 10 bases, J lost 3 bases, and 13 bases lay in between. This CDR3 is 12 amino acids long. The CDR3 region has the DNA TGTGCCAGCCAACAGGAGAACTACGAGCAGTACTTC. Encoded protein: CASQQENYEQYF.

The genes are TRBV7-6 and TRBJ2-1; 12 bases are a match to TRBD2. CDR1 and CDR2 from the germline V gene are SGHVS and FNYEAQ. V shed 6 bases and J 7 bases; nucleotides not matched to a gene: 7. This CDR3 comprises 15 residues. CDR3 nucleotides: TGTGCCAGCAGACCTAGCGGGGGGGCCCGGAATGAGCAGTTCTTC. It yields the protein CASRPSGGARNEQFF.

The chain combines TRBV9 with TRBJ2-7; D is undetermined. This CDR3 has 13 residues. Trimming removed 0 bases at V and 3 bases at J, with 7 bases between. CDR1 SGDLS and CDR2 YYNGEE come from the germline V gene. The CDR3 DNA reads TGTGCCAGCAGCGTAGGTACAAGCTACGAGCAGTACTTC. Encoded protein: CASSVGTSYEQYF.

This clone appeared a single time. The chain recombines TRBV11-2 with TRBJ1-1; no reliable D call. Germline lookup yields CDR1 SGHAT and CDR2 FQNNGV. This CDR3 has 14 residues. Deletions cut 1 base from V and 5 bases from J, with 11 bases between. The CDR3 sequence: CASSLVVAGTEAFF. The CDR3 coding sequence is TGTGCCAGCAGCTTAGTGGTTGCGGGGACTGAAGCTTTCTTT. Supplemented by reference TRBV11-2 and TRBJ1-1, the full variable domain reads EAGVAQSPRYKIIEKRQSVAFWCNPISGHATLYWYQQILGQGPKLLIQFQNNGVVDDSQLPKDRFSAERLKGVDSTLKIQPAKLEDSAVYLCASSLVVAGTEAFFGQGTRLTVV.

The chain recombines TRBV7-9 with TRBJ1-4, with a weak D call TRBD1 (5 bases). Germline-derived CDR1 and CDR2 are SEHNR and FQNEAQ (reference sequence). V lost 2 bases and J 12 bases, leaving 7 bases between the germline ends. This CDR3 has 11 amino acids. CDR3 bases: TGTGCCAGCAGCTTAAGGGGCGAACTGTTTTTT. This encodes CASSLRGELFF.

This clone was picked up a small number of times. The CDR3 loop reads CASGPTGGYEQYF. The CDR3 region has the DNA TGCGCCAGCGGTCCGACAGGGGGCTACGAGCAGTACTTC. The chain uses TRBV5-1 and TRBJ2-7, with 9 bases matching TRBD1. V lost 7 bases to trimming and J lost 3 bases; unmatched junction nucleotides: 5. Germline V gives CDR1 SGHRS, CDR2 YFSETQ. The CDR3 totals 13 residues.

This clone is a singleton in its sample. The V gene is TRBV21-1, the J gene TRBJ2-4; TRBD1, as called in the table, went unchecked against the DNA. TRBV21-1 counts as a pseudogene. The CDR3 length is 19 residues. This CDR3 reads CASSKFMTGRAGWGNIQYF. In DNA, the CDR3 is TGTGCCAGCAGCAAATTTATGACAGGACGCGCAGGGTGGGGAAACATTCAGTACTTC.

The chain links TRBV7-9 to TRBJ1-2; possibly TRBD1 for D (5 bases). V lost 0 bases and J lost 8, with 10 bases in between. Germline values: CDR1 SEHNR, CDR2 FQNEAQ (reference sequence). The CDR3 contains 13 residues. The CDR3 DNA reads as TGTGCCAGCAGCTTAGCGCAGGGCTGGGGCTACACCTTC. It yields the protein CASSLAQGWGYTF.

The chain uses TRBV6-5 and TRBJ1-2; TRBD1 matches 7 bases. The CDR3 length is 12 residues. V lost 6 bases and J lost 8; bases outside the gene matches: 6. Germline CDR1 reads MNHEY; CDR2 reads SVGAGI. CDR3 loop: CASRTTGEGYTF. Written as DNA, the CDR3 is TGTGCCAGCAGAACTACAGGGGAGGGCTACACCTTC.

This clone was seen a single time. The CDR3 coding sequence is TGCGCCAGCAGCTTGGGAACGGACAGGGGAAATGAAAAACTGTTTTTT. Its translation is CASSLGTDRGNEKLFF. The genes are TRBV5-1 and TRBJ1-4; TRBD1 agrees at 9 bases. The CDR3 length is 16 residues. In germline, CDR1 is SGHRS, CDR2 YFSETQ. V shed 0 bases and J 5 bases; nucleotides not matched to a gene: 5.

The chain combines TRBV2 with TRBJ2-3; 8 bases agree with TRBD2. CDR1 and CDR2 from the germline V gene are SNHLY and FYNNEI. The CDR3 totals 14 residues. Trimming cost V 8 bases and J 2 bases; bases outside gene matches: 6. This chain's CDR3 is CASWRGADTDTQYF. In DNA form, the CDR3 reads TGTGCCAGCTGGCGGGGGGCCGACACAGATACGCAGTATTTT.

The chain couples TRBV11-3 to TRBJ2-3, with 8 bases that match TRBD1. The ends lost 6 bases at V and 6 bases at J; junction bases unmatched: 8. The V gene's germline CDR1 is SGHNT and CDR2 YENEEA. The CDR3 runs to 14 residues. The CDR3 here is CASSRPQGADTQYF. DNA for the CDR3: TGTGCCAGCAGTCGTCCTCAGGGGGCGGATACGCAGTATTTT.

This clone was seen once. J is TRBJ1-3 and V is TRBV9; D is ambiguous. The CDR3 loop spans 15 amino acids. V lost 4 bases and J 0 bases, leaving 11 bases between the germline ends. CDR1 is SGDLS and CDR2 is YYNGEE in the germline V gene. CDR3 amino acids: CASSPPSGSGNTIYF. CDR3 DNA sequence: TGTGCCAGCAGCCCTCCCAGCGGCTCTGGAAACACCATATATTTT.

The chain recombines TRBV3-1 (or the pseudogene TRBV3-2) with TRBJ1-2, with TRBD1 matching over 8 bases. V dropped 1 base and J dropped 7; count of bases not matched to a gene: 5. This CDR3 has 14 residues. Germline lookup yields CDR1 LGHDT and CDR2 YNNKEL (reference sequence). This chain's CDR3 is CASSQGQGWSGYTF. The CDR3 nucleotides read TGTGCCAGCAGCCAAGGACAGGGGTGGAGTGGCTACACCTTC.